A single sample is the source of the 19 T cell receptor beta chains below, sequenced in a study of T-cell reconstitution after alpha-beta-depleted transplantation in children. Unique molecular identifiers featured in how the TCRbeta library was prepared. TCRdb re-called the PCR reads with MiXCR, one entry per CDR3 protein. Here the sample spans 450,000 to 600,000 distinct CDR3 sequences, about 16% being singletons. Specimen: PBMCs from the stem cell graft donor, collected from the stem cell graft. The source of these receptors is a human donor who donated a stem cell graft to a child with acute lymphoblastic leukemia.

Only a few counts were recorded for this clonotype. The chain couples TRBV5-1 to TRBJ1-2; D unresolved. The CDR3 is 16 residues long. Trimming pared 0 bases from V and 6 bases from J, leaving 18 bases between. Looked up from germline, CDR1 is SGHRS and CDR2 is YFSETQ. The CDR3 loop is CASSLDLTPWRNGYTF. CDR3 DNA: TGCGCCAGCAGCTTGGATCTGACCCCCTGGCGGAATGGCTACACCTTC.

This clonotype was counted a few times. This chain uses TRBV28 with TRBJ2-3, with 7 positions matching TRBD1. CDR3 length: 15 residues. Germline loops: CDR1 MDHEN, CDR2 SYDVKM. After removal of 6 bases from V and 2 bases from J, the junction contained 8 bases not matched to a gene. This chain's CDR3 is CASSLDRVDTDTQYF. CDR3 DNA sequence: TGTGCCAGCAGCCTCGACAGGGTCGACACAGATACGCAGTATTTT.

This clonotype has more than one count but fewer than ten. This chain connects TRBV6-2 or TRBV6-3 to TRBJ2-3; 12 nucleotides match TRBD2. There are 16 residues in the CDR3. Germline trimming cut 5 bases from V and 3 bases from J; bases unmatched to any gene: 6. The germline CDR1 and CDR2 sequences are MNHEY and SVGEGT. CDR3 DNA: TGTGCCAGCAGTCACGGACTAGCGGGAAAGACAGATACGCAGTATTTT. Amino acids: CASSHGLAGKTDTQYF.

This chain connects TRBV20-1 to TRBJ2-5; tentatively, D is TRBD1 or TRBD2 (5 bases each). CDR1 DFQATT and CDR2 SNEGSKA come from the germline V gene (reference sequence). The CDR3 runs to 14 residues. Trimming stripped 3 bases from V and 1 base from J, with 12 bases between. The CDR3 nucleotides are TGCAGTGCTAGGAACTCCGGGACCCAAGAGACCCAGTACTTC. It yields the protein CSARNSGTQETQYF.

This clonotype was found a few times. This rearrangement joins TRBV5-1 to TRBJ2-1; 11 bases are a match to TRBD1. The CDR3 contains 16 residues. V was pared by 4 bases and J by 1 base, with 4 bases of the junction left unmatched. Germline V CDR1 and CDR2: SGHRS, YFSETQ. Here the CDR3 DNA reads TGCGCCAGCAGCCCGGGGACAGGGGGGTCCTACAATGAGCAGTTCTTC. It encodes CASSPGTGGSYNEQFF. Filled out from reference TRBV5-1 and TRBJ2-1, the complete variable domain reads KAGVTQTPRYLIKTRGQQVTLSCSPISGHRSVSWYQQTPGQGLQFLFEYFSETQRNKGNFPGRFSGRQFSNSRSEMNVSTLELGDSALYLCASSPGTGGSYNEQFFGPGTRLTVL.

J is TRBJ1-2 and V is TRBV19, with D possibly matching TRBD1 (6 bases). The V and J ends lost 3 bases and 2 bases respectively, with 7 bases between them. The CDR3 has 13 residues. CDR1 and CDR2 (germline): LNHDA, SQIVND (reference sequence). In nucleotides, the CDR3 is TGTGCCAGTAGTATCACAGGGAACTATGGCTACACCTTC. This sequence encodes CASSITGNYGYTF.

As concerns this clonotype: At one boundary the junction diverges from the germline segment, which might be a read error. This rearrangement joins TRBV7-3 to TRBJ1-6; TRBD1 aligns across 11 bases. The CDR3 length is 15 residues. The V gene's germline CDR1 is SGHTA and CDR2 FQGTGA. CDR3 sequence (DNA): TGTGCCAGCAGCCTAACCGGGACAGGGGGTTCACCCCTCCACTTT. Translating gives CASSLTGTGGSPLHF.

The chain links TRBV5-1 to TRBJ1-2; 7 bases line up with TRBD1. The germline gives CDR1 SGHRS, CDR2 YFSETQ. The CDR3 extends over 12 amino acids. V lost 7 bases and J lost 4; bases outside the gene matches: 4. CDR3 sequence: CASSGQAYGYTF. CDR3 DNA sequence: TGCGCCAGCTCTGGACAGGCCTATGGCTACACCTTC.

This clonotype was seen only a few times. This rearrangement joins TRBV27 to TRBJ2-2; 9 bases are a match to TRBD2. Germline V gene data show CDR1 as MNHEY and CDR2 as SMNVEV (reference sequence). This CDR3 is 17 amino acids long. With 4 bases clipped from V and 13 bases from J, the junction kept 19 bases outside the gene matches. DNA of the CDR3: TGTGCCAGCAGTTCCCCACCGGGACTAGCCTTCCCTGGGCTGCTGTTTTTT. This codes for CASSSPPGLAFPGLLFF.

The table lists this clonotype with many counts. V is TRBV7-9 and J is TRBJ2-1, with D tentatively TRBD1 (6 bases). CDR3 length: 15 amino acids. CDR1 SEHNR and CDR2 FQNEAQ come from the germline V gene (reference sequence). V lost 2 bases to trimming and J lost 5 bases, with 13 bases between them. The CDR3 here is CASSLTTGVNNEQFF. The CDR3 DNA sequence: TGTGCCAGCAGCTTAACGACAGGAGTGAACAATGAGCAGTTCTTC. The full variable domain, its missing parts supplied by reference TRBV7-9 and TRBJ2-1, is DTGVSQNPRHKITKRGQNVTFRCDPISEHNRLYWYRQTLGQGPEFLTYFQNEAQLEKSRLLSDRFSAERPKGSFSTLEIQRTEQGDSAMYLCASSLTTGVNNEQFFGPGTRLTVL.

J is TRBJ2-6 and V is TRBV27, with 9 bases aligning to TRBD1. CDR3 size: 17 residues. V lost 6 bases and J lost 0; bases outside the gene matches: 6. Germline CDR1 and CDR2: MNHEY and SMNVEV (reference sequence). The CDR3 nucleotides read TGTGCCAGCAGCAGGACAGGGGCTATCTCTGGGGCCAACGTCCTGACTTTC. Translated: CASSRTGAISGANVLTF. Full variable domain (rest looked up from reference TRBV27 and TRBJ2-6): EAQVTQNPRYLITVTGKKLTVTCSQNMNHEYMSWYRQDPGLGLRQIYYSMNVEVTDKGDVPEGYKVSRKEKRNFPLILESPSPNQTSLYFCASSRTGAISGANVLTFGAGSRLTVL.

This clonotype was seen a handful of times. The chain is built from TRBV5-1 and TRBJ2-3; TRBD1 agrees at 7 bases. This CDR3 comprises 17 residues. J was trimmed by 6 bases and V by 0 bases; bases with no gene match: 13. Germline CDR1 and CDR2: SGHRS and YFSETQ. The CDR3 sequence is CASSLGDRALHTDTQYF. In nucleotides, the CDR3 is TGCGCCAGCAGCTTGGGAGACAGGGCGCTCCACACGGATACGCAGTATTTT.

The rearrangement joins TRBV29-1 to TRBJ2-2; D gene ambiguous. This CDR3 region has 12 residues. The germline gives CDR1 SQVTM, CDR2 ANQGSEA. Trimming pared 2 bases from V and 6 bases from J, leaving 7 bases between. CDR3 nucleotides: TGCAGCGTTGAAAGTCAGCCCGGGGAGCTGTTTTTT. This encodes CSVESQPGELFF.

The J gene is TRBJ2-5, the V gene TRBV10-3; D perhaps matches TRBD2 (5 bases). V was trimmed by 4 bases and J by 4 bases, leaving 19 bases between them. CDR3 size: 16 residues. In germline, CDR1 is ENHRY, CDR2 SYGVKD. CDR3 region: CAISGVTSREGETQYF. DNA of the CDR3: TGTGCCATCAGTGGGGTGACAAGTAGAGAGGGAGAGACCCAGTACTTC.

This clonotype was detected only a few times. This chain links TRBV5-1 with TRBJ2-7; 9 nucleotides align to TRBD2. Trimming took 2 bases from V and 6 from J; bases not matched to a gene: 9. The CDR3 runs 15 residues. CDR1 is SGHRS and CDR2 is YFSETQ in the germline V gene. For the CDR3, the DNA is TGCGCCAGCAGCTTACGGACTAGCGTCGGGGCCGAGCAGTACTTC. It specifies CASSLRTSVGAEQYF.

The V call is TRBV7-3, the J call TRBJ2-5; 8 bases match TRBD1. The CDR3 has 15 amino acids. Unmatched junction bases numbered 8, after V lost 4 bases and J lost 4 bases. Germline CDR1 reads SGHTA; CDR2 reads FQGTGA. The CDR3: CASSSRQGKTETQYF. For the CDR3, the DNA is TGTGCCAGCAGCTCTAGACAGGGGAAAACAGAGACCCAGTACTTC.

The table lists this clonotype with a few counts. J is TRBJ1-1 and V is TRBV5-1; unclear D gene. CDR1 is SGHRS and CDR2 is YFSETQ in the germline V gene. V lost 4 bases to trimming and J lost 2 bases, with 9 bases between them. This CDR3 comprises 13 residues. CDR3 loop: CASSHLTNTEAFF. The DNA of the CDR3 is TGCGCCAGCAGCCATTTGACCAACACTGAAGCTTTCTTT. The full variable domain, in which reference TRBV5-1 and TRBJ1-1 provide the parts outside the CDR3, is KAGVTQTPRYLIKTRGQQVTLSCSPISGHRSVSWYQQTPGQGLQFLFEYFSETQRNKGNFPGRFSGRQFSNSRSEMNVSTLELGDSALYLCASSHLTNTEAFFGQGTRLTVV.

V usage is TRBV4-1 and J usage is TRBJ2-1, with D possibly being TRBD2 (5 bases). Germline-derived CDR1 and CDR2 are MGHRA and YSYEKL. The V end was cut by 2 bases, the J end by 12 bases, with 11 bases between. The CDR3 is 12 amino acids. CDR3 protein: CASSQQRSGQFF. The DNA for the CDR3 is TGCGCCAGCAGCCAACAGCGGAGTGGGCAGTTCTTC.

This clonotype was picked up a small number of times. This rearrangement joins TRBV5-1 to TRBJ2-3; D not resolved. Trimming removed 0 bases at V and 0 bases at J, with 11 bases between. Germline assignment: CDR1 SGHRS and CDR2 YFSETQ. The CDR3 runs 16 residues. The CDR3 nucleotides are TGCGCCAGCAGCTTGGAGCTGGCCCTTAGCACAGATACGCAGTATTTT. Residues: CASSLELALSTDTQYF.